This T cell receptor beta chain was documented in a study of control samples from healthy donors and cancer patients. Sequenced by immunoSEQ multiplex PCR; TCRdb stores in-frame clones only, minus some. The table shows 200,000 to 250,000 clones, with 90% to 95% occurring only once. Germline values: CDR1 LGHNA, CDR2 YSLEER. CDR3 size: 15 residues. Trimming shortened V by 0 bases and J by 5 bases, and 11 bases separated the two germline ends. V and J are TRBV4-3 and TRBJ1-3; D gene ambiguous. Source material: blood. This TCR came from a man aged 50 to 60 in good health. The CDR3: CASSQEWGPRNTIYF. CDR3 nucleotide sequence: TGCGCCAGCAGCCAAGAGTGGGGTCCAAGAAACACCATATATTTT.